This T cell receptor beta chain was obtained from a study of cytomegalovirus exposure and HLA in healthy donors. 13 Jbeta primers and 60 Vbeta primers were used for the PCR. In the original processing: Approximately 79 million unique TCR beta chains, about 10 million of them shared, were counted by a later analysis. Sequencing used immunoSEQ multiplex PCR; TCRdb keeps in-frame clones, though not all of them. The DNA gave D and trimming, while V, J and clone size come from that table. This repertoire shows 65,000 to 85,000 clones, 79% found once; its top ten account for 22%. Study observations and caveats: The authors later found TCR association rates varying by HLA locus, with DRB1 most and HLA-C fewest.

Of note for this clone: Its antigen is currently unknown.

Sequencing was performed on PBMCs. The TCR originated in a woman aged 35 to 49 in good health and CMV-seropositive.

CDR3 loop: CASSQSGRQGNRYGYTF. CDR3 DNA sequence: TGCGCCAGCAGTCAATCGGGGAGACAGGGGAATCGTTATGGCTACACCTTC. The genes are TRBV23-1 and TRBJ1-2; 8 nucleotides match TRBD1. TRBV23-1 qualifies as an ORF whose function is uncertain. Trimming cost V 0 bases and J 5 bases; bases outside gene matches: 11. This CDR3 region has 17 residues.